The following is a TCR beta chain sequence with its context. The length of the CDR3 is 14 residues. Germline V gene sequence: CDR1 SGHTA, CDR2 FQGNSA. V lost 8 bases and J lost 7, with 20 bases in between. The donors were healthy bone marrow donors. This specimen comes from a study of cytomegalovirus exposure and HLA in healthy donors. The primer mix had 60 Vbeta and 13 Jbeta primers. Assay used: immunoSEQ multiplex PCR; TCRdb lists only in-frame clones, some missing. Counted here are roughly 250,000 clones, 80% occurring once; the ten biggest clones make up approximately 0.3%. The sequencing input was PBMCs. This clonotype was sampled from a girl aged 2 to 10 in good health and CMV-seronegative. The genes are TRBV7-2 and TRBJ2-5, with TRBD2 as a possible D gene (6 bases). CDR3 coding DNA: TGTGCCAGCCACAAGTGGGGGGACGATGGGACCCAGTACTTC. It specifies CASHKWGDDGTQYF.